This T cell receptor (beta chain) was retrieved from a study of OX40 agonist ivuxolimab in advanced cancers. Overall study: Ivuxolimab was delivered to patients intravenously every 2 weeks at doses spanning 0.01 to 10 mg/kg. Hepatocellular carcinoma, melanoma, renal cell or head and neck cancer occurred in dose-escalation patients.

Using immunoSEQ multiplex PCR, the repertoire was profiled, and TCRdb retains in-frame clones only, with some absent. This sample has 20,000 to 25,000 clones; 80% to 85% occur once, and the top ten carry roughly 15%. The V and J ends lost 4 bases and 3 bases, in that order; junction bases with no gene match: 8. The CDR3 spans 15 residues. Germline CDR1 and CDR2: SGHVS and FNYEAQ. Details on this clone: Antigen unknown.

Points from the study as a whole: Among the lowest peripheral clonal expansion occurred in 0.1-3.0 mg/kg partial responders. Clones of CD4+ and CD8+ blood T cells grew by week 6 at doses of 0.1 to 3.0 mg/kg.

This TCR was sampled from an adult with an advanced solid tumor such as melanoma, head and neck, liver or kidney cancer. The J gene is TRBJ2-7, the V gene TRBV7-6; 8 nucleotides agree with TRBD2. This specimen consisted of CD4+ or CD8+ T cells sorted from blood, obtained in a trial of the OX40 agonist ivuxolimab. As DNA, the CDR3 is TGTGCCAGCAGCTCACAAGCGGGAGCCAACTACGAGCAGTACTTC. Translating it yields CASSSQAGANYEQYF.